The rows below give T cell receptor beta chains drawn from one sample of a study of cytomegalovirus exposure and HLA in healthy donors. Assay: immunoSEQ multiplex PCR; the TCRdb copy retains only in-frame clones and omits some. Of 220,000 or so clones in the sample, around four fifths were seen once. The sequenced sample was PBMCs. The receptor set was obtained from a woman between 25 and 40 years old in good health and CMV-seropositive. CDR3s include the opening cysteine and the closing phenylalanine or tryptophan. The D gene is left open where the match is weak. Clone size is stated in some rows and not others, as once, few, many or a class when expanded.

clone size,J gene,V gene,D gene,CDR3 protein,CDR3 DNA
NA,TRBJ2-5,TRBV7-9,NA,CASSFETQYF,TGTGCCAGCAGTTTTGAGACCCAGTACTTC
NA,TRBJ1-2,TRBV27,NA,CASSRLVGNYGYTF,TGTGCCAGCAGTCGATTGGTCGGGAACTATGGCTACACCTTC
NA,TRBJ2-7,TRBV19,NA,CASSIGGNYEQYF,TGTGCCAGTAGTATTGGAGGGAACTACGAGCAGTACTTC
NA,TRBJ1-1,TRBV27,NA,CASSPPGAKTEAFF,TGTGCCAGCAGCCCCCCGGGGGCGAAGACTGAAGCTTTCTTT
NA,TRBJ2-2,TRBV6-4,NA,CASSEVGGDTGELFF,TGTGCCAGCAGTGAGGTCGGGGGCGACACCGGGGAGCTGTTTTTT
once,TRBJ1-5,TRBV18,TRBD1,CASSPTGVYDQPQHF,TGTGCCAGCTCACCAACAGGGGTGTACGATCAGCCCCAGCATTTT
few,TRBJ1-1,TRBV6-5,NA,CASSYGGTNTEAFF,TGTGCCAGCAGTTACGGGGGCACGAACACTGAAGCTTTCTTT
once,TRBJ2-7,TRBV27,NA,CASSPTGGVVYF,TGTGCCAGCAGTCCTACCGGCGGGGTTGTATACTTC
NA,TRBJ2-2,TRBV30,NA,CAFHAGELFF,TGTGCCTTTCATGCCGGGGAGCTGTTTTTT
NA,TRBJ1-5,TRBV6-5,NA,CASRNSNQPQHF,TGTGCCAGCAGAAATAGCAATCAGCCCCAGCATTTT
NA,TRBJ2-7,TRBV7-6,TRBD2,CASSLSAGGSYEQYF,TGTGCCAGCAGCCTTTCAGCGGGAGGCTCCTACGAGCAGTACTTC
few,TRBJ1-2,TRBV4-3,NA,CASSQGGRYGYTF,TGCGCCAGCAGCCAAGGGGGAAGGTATGGCTACACCTTC
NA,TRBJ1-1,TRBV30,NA,CAWSQGSEAFF,TGTGCCTGGAGTCAGGGATCTGAAGCTTTCTTT
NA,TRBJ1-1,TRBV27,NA,CASSSRSNTEAFF,TGTGCCAGCAGTTCCAGGTCCAACACTGAAGCTTTCTTT
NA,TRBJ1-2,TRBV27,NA,CASSLAPGGYGYTF,TGTGCCAGCAGTTTAGCTCCAGGAGGCTATGGCTACACCTTC
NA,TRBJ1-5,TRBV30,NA,CAWSVPSGNQPQHF,TGTGCCTGGAGTGTCCCCTCGGGCAATCAGCCCCAGCATTTT
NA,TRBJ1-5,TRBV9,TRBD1,CASSGGTADSNQPQHF,TGTGCCAGCAGCGGAGGGACAGCAGATAGCAATCAGCCCCAGCATTTT
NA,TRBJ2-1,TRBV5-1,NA,CASSRSTNEQFF,TGCGCCAGCAGCCGGTCCACTAATGAGCAGTTCTTC
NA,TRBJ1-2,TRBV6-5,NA,CASSYSMGRAYGYTF,TGTGCCAGCAGTTACTCGATGGGGAGGGCCTATGGCTACACCTTC
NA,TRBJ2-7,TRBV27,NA,CASSSQGGRATPYEQYF,TGTGCCAGCAGTTCACAGGGTGGTCGGGCTACCCCCTACGAGCAGTACTTC
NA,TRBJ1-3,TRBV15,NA,CATSRDSSGNTIYF,TGTGCCACCAGCAGAGACAGCTCTGGAAACACCATATATTTT
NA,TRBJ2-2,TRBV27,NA,CASRLAGSPNTGELFF,TGTGCCAGCAGGTTGGCAGGAAGCCCGAACACCGGGGAGCTGTTTTTT
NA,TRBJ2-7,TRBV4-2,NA,CASSPQLSDSSYEQYF,TGTGCCAGCAGCCCCCAGCTCTCCGACAGCTCCTACGAGCAGTACTTC
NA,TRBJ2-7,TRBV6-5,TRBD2,CASGVAGGEGEQYF,TGTGCCAGCGGAGTAGCGGGAGGCGAGGGCGAGCAGTACTTC
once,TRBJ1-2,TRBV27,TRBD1,CASSPSGGHPANYGYTF,TGTGCCAGCAGCCCCTCAGGGGGACACCCAGCTAACTATGGCTACACCTTC
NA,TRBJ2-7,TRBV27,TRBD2,CASSTPDQQLAGGIHEQYF,TGTGCCAGCAGTACTCCTGACCAACAACTAGCGGGAGGGATCCACGAGCAGTACTTC
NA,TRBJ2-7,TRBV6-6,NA,CASSYSIFTGTYEQYF,TGTGCCAGCAGTTACTCGATATTTACAGGTACCTACGAGCAGTACTTC
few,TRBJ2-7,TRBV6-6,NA,CASSWGGGYYYEQYF,TGTGCCAGCAGTTGGGGCGGGGGCTACTACTACGAGCAGTACTTC
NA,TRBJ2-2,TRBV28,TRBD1,CASTRQGETGELFF,TGTGCCAGCACGCGACAGGGAGAAACCGGGGAGCTGTTTTTT
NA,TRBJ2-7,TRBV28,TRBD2,CASSTLAGGREQYF,TGTGCCAGCAGCACACTAGCGGGAGGTCGAGAGCAGTACTTC
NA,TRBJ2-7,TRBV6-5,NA,CASTGGPNPYEQYF,TGTGCCAGCACCGGGGGGCCGAACCCCTACGAGCAGTACTTC
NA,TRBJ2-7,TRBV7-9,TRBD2,CASSLALSGSSYEQYF,TGTGCCAGCAGCTTAGCCCTCAGCGGGAGCTCCTACGAGCAGTACTTC
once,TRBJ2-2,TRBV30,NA,CAWRPSGWNTGELFF,TGTGCCTGGAGACCAAGCGGGTGGAACACCGGGGAGCTGTTTTTT
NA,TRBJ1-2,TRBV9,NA,CASSVDLNYGYTF,TGTGCCAGCAGCGTAGATCTTAACTATGGCTACACCTTC
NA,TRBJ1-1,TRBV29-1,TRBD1,CSGGTGGKAFF,TGCAGCGGGGGGACAGGGGGAAAGGCTTTCTTT
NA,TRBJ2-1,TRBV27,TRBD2,CASRSGTSKYNEQFF,TGTGCCAGCAGGAGTGGGACTAGCAAATACAATGAGCAGTTCTTC
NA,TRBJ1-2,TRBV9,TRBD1,CASTRTGGGYTF,TGTGCCAGCACCCGGACAGGGGGCGGCTACACCTTC
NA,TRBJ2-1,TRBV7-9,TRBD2,CASSFTGLAGEDEQFF,TGTGCCAGCAGCTTCACGGGACTAGCGGGAGAGGATGAGCAGTTCTTC
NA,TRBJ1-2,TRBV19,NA,CASSRTTSYGYTF,TGTGCCAGTAGCAGGACTACGAGCTATGGCTACACCTTC
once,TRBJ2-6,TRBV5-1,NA,CAGPAGANVLTF,TGCGCCGGACCGGCTGGGGCCAACGTCCTGACTTTC
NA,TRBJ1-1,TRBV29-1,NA,CSSEPQDTEAFF,TGCAGCTCCGAACCGCAGGACACTGAAGCTTTCTTT
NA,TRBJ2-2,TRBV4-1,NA,CASSQTNTGELFF,TGCGCCAGCAGCCAGACGAACACCGGGGAGCTGTTTTTT
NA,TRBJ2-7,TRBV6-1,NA,CASMRQSSYEQYF,TGTGCCAGCATGAGACAGTCATCCTACGAGCAGTACTTC
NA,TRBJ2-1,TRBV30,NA,CAWRAGQAQQFF,TGTGCCTGGAGAGCCGGACAAGCCCAGCAGTTCTTC
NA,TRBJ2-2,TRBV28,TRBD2,CASSLSGRHTGELFF,TGTGCCAGCAGTTTGAGCGGGAGGCACACCGGGGAGCTGTTTTTT
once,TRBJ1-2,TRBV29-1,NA,CSVAGEESGYTF,TGCAGCGTCGCAGGAGAAGAATCAGGCTACACCTTC
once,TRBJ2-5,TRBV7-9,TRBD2,CASTRGGGETQYF,TGTGCCAGCACCCGGGGGGGAGGAGAGACCCAGTACTTC
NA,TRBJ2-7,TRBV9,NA,CASSVGGATYEQYF,TGTGCCAGCAGCGTAGGAGGGGCTACCTACGAGCAGTACTTC
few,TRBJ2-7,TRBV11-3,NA,CASSLTGTIYYEQYF,TGTGCCAGCAGCTTAACAGGGACTATATACTACGAGCAGTACTTC
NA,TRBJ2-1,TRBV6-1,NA,CASSEGFGYNEQFF,TGTGCCAGCAGTGAAGGATTCGGCTACAATGAGCAGTTCTTC
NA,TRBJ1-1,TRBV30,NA,CAWSGRTEAFF,TGTGCCTGGAGTGGAAGGACTGAAGCTTTCTTT
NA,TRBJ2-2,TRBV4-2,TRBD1,CASSLTGTADTGELFF,TGTGCCAGCAGCCTGACCGGGACAGCGGACACCGGGGAGCTGTTTTTT
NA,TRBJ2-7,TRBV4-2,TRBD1,CASSQDGTASYEQYF,TGTGCCAGCAGCCAAGATGGGACAGCGTCCTACGAGCAGTACTTC
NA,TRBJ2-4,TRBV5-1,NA,CASSLYGADIQYF,TGTGCCAGCAGCTTATACGGGGCAGACATTCAGTACTTC
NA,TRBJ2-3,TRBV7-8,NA,CASSLARLARGRTSTDTQYF,TGTGCCAGCAGCTTAGCGAGGCTAGCGCGAGGAAGGACTAGCACAGATACGCAGTATTTT
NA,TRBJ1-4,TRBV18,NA,CASSPPGSEKLFF,TGTGCCAGCTCACCACCGGGCAGCGAAAAACTGTTTTTT